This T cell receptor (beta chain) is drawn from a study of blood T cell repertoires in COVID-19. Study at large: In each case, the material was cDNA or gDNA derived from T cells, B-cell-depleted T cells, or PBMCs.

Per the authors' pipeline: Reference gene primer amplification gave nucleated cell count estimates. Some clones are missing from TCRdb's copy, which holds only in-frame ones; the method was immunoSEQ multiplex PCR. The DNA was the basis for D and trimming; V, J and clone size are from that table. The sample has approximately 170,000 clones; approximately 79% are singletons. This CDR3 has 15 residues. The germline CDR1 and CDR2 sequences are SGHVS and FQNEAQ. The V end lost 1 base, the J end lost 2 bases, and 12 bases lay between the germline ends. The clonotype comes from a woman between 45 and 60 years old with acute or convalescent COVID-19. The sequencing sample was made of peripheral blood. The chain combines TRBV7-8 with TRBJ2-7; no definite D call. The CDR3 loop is CASSLDPARPYEQYF. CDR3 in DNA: TGTGCCAGCAGCTTAGATCCCGCCAGGCCCTACGAGCAGTACTTC.